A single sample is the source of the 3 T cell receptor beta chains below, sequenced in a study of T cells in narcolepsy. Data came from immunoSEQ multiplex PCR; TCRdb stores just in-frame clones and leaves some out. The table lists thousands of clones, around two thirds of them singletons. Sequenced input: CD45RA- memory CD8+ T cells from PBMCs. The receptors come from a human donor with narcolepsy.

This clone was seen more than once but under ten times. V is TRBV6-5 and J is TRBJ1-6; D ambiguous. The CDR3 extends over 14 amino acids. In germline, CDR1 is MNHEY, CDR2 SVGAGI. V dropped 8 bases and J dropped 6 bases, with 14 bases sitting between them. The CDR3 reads CASRQTPINSPLHF. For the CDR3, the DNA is TGTGCCAGCCGACAAACCCCCATTAATTCACCCCTCCACTTT.

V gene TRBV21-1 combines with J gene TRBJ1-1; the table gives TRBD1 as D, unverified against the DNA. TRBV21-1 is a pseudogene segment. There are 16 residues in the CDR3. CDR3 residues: CASSKIGGQLNTEAFF. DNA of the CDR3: TGTGCCAGCAGCAAGATAGGGGGACAGCTGAACACTGAAGCTTTCTTT.

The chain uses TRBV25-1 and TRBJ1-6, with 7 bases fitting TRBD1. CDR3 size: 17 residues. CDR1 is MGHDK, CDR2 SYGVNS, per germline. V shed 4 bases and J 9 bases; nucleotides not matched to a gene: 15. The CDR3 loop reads CASSGATPTGRRSPLHF. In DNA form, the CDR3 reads TGTGCCAGCAGTGGCGCAACTCCGACAGGGCGGCGTTCACCCCTCCACTTT.